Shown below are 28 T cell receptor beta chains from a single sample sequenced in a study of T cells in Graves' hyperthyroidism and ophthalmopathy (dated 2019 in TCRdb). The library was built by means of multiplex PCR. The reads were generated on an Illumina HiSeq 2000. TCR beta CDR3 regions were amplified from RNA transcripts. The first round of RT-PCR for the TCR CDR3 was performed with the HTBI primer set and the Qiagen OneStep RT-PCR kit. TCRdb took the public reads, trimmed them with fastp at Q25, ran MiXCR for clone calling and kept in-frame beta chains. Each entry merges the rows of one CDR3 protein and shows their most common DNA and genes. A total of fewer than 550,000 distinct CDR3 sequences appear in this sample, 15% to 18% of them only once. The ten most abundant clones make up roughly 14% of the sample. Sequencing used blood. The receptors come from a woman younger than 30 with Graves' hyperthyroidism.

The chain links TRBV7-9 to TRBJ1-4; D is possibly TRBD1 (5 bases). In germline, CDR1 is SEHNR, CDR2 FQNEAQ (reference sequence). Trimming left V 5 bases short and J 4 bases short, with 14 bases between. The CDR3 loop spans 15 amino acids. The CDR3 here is CASSPEGEDNEKLFF. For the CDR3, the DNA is TGTGCCAGCAGCCCGGAAGGGGAGGATAATGAAAAACTGTTTTTT.

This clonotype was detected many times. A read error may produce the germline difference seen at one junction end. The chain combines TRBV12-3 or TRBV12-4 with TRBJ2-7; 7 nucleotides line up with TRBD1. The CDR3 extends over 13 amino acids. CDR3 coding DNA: TGTGCCAGCAGCTCGACAGGGATGGGGATCCCGGACTTC. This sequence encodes CASSSTGMGIPDF.

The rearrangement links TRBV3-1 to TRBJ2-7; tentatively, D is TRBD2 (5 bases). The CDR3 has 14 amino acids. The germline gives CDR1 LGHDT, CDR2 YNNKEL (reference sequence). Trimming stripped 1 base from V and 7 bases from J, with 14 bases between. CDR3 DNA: TGTGCCAGCAGCCAAGTTGGGCTAACGGGGGAGCAGTACTTC. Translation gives CASSQVGLTGEQYF.

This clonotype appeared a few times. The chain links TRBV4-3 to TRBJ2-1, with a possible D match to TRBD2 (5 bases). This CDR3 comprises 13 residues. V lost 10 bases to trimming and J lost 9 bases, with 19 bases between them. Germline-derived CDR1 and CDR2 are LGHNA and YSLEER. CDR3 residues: CATSSEGQAEQFF. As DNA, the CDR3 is TGCGCCACCTCGAGCGAGGGTCAGGCTGAGCAGTTCTTC.

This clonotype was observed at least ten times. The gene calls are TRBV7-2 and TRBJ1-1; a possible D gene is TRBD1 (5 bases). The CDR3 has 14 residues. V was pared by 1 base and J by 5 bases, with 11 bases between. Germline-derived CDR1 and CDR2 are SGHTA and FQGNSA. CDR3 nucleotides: TGTGCCAGCAGCTTAGAGTTCAGGGTGACTGAAGCTTTCTTT. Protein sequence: CASSLEFRVTEAFF.

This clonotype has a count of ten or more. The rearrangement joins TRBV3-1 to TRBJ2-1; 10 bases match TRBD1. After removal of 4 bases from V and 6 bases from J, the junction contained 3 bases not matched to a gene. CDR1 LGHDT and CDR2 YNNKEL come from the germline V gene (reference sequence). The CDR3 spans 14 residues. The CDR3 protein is CASSPGQGLNEQFF. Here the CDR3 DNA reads TGTGCCAGCAGCCCGGGACAGGGGCTCAATGAGCAGTTCTTC.

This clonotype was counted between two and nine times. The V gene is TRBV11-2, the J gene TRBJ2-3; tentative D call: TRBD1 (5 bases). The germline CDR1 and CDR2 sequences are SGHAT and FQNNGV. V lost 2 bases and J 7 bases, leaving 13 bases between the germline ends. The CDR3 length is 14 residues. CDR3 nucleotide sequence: TGTGCCAGCAGCTTAAGGCAGGGTCAAAATACGCAGTATTTT. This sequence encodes CASSLRQGQNTQYF.

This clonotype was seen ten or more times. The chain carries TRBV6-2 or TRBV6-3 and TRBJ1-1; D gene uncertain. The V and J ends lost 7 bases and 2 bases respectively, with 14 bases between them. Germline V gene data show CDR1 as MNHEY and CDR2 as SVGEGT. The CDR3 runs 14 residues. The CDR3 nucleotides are TGTGCCAGCACCCTACTTCGGGGTAACACTGAAGCTTTCTTT. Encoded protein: CASTLLRGNTEAFF.

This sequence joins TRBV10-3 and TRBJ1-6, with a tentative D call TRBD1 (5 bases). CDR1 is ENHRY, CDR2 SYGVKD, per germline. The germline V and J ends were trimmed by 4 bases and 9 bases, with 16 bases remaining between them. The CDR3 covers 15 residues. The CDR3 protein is CAISGTGGEGSPLHF. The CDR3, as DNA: TGTGCCATCAGTGGGACTGGAGGGGAGGGTTCACCCCTCCACTTT.

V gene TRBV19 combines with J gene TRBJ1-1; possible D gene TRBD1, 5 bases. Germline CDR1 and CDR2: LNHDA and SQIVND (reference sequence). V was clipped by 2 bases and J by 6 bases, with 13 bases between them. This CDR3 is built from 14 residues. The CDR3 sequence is CASSINIGAPEAFF. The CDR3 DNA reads TGTGCCAGTAGTATAAATATAGGGGCCCCTGAAGCTTTCTTT.

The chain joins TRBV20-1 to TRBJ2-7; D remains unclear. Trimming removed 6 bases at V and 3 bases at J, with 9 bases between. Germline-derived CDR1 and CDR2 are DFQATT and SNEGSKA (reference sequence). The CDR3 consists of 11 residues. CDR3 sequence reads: CSAQIDYEQYF. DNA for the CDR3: TGCAGTGCGCAGATAGACTACGAGCAGTACTTC.

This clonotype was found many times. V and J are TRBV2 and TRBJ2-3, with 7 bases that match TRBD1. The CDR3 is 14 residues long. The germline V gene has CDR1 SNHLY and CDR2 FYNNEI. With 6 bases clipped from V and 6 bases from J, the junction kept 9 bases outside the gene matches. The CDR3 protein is CASRAGTASDTQYF. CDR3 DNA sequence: TGTGCCAGCAGAGCCGGGACAGCTTCCGATACGCAGTATTTT.

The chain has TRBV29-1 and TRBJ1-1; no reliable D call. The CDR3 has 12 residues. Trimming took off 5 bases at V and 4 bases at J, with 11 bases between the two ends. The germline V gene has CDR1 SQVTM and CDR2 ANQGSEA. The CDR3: CSVLFSGTEAFF. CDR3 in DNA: TGCAGCGTTTTGTTCAGCGGCACTGAAGCTTTCTTT.

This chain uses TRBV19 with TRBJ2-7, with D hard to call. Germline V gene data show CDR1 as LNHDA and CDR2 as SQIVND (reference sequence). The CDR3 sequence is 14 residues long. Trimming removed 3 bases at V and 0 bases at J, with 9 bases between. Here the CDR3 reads CASSIQAYSYEQYF. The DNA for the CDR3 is TGTGCCAGTAGTATTCAAGCTTACTCCTACGAGCAGTACTTC. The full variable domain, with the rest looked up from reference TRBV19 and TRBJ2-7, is DGGITQSPKYLFRKEGQNVTLSCEQNLNHDAMYWYRQDPGQGLRLIYYSQIVNDFQKGDIAEGYSVSREKKESFPLTVTSAQKNPTAFYLCASSIQAYSYEQYFGPGTRLTVT.

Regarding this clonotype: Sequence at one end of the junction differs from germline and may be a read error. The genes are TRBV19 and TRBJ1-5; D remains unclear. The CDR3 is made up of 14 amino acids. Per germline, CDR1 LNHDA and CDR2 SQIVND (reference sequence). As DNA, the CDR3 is TGTGTCAGTAGTATTGGCGGAGGCAATCAGCCCCAGCATTTT. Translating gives CVSSIGGGNQPQHF.

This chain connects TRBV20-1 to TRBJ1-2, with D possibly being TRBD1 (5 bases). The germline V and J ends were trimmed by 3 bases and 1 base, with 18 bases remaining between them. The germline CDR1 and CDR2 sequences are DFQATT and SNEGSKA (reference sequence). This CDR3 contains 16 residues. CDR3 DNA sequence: TGCAGTGCTAGTCCCGTTTTACAGGAAAGTAACTATGGCTACACCTTC. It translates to CSASPVLQESNYGYTF.

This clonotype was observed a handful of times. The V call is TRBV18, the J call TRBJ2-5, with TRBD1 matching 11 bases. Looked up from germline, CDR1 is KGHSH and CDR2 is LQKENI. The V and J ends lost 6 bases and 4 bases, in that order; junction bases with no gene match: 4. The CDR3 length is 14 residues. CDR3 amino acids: CASSPGQGGETQYF. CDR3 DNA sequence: TGTGCCAGCTCCCCGGGACAGGGGGGAGAGACCCAGTACTTC.

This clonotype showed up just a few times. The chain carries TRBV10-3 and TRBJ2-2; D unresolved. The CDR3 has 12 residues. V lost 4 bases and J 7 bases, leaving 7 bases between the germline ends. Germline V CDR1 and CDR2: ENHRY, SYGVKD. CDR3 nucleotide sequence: TGTGCCATCAGTGTTGGTGGCGGGGAGCTGTTTTTT. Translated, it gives CAISVGGGELFF.

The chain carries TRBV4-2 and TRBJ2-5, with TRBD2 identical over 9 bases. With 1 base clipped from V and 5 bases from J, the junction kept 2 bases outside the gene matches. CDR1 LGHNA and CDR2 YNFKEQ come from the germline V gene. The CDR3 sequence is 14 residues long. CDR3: CASSQVAGEETQYF. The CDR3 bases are TGTGCCAGCAGCCAAGTAGCGGGGGAGGAGACCCAGTACTTC.

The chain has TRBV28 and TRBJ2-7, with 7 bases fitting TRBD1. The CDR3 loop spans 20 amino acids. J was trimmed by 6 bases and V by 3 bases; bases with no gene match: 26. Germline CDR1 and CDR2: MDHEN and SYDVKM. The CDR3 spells CASSFRRRKYRGNPFGEQYF. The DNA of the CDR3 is TGTGCCAGCAGTTTCCGCCGTCGGAAGTACAGGGGAAACCCCTTCGGCGAGCAGTACTTC.

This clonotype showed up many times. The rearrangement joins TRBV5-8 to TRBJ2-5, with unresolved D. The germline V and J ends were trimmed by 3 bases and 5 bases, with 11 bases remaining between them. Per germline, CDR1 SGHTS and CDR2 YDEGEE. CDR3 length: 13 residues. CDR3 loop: CASSYRLRETQYF. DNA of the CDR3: TGTGCCAGCAGCTACAGACTGCGGGAGACCCAGTACTTC. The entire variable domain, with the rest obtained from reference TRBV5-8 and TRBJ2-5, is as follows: EAGVTQSPTHLIKTRGQQATLRCSPISGHTSVYWYQQALGLGLQFLLWYDEGEERNRGNFPPRFSGRQFPNYSSELNVNALELEDSALYLCASSYRLRETQYFGPGTRLLVL.

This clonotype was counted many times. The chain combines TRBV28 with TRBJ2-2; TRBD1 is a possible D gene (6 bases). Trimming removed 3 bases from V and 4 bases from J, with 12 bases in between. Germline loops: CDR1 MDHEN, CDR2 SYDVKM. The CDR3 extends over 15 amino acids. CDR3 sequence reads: CASSFQGKSTGELFF. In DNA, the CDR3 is TGTGCCAGCAGTTTTCAGGGGAAAAGCACCGGGGAGCTGTTTTTT.

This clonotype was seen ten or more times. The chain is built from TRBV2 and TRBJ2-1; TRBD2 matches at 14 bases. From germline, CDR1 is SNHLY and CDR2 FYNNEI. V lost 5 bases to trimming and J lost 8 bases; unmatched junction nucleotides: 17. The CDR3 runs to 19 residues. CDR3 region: CASSRRLSGTSGRTYEQFF. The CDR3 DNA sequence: TGTGCCAGCAGTCGCCGCCTCTCCGGGACTAGCGGGAGAACCTATGAGCAGTTCTTC.

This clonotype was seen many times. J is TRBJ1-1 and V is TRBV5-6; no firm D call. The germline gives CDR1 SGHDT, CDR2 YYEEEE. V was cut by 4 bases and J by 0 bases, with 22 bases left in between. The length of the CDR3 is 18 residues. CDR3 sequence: CASSGLTRPPQMNTEAFF. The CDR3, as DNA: TGTGCCAGCAGCGGACTAACTCGACCGCCGCAAATGAACACTGAAGCTTTCTTT. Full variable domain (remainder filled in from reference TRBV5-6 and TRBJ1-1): DAGVTQSPTHLIKTRGQQVTLRCSPKSGHDTVSWYQQALGQGPQFIFQYYEEEERQRGNFPDRFSGHQFPNYSSELNVNALLLGDSALYLCASSGLTRPPQMNTEAFFGQGTRLTVV.

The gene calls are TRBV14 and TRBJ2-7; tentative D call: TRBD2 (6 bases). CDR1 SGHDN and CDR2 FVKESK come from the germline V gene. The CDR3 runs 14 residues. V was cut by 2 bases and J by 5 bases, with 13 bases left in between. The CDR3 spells CASSQNSGGNEQYF. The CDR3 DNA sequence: TGTGCCAGCAGCCAAAATAGCGGAGGAAACGAGCAGTACTTC.

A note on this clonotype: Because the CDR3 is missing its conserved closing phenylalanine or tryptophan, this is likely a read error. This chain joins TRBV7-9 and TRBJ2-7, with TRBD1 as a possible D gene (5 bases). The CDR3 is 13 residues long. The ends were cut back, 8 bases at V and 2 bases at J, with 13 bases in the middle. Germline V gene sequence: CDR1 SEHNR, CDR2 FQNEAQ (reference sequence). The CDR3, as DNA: TGTGCCAGCCATCATCAGGGAACCTACGAGCAGTACTCC. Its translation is CASHHQGTYEQYS.

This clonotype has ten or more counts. In DNA, the CDR3 is TGTGCCAGCCGGATACGGGGGGTCGACACTGAAGCTTTCTTT. It is translated as CASRIRGVDTEAFF. The chain is built from TRBV18 and TRBJ1-1; D may be TRBD1 (5 bases). The length of the CDR3 is 14 residues. The V end was cut by 8 bases, the J end by 3 bases, with 16 bases between. The germline gives CDR1 KGHSH, CDR2 LQKENI.

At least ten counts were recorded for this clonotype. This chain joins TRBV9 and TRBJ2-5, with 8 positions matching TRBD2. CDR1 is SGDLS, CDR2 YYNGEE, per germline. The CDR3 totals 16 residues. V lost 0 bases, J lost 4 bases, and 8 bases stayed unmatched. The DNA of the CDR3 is TGTGCCAGCAGCGTAGGGGTTAGCGGGATGGCAGAGACCCAGTACTTC. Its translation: CASSVGVSGMAETQYF.